These T cell receptor beta chains were read from a single sample in a study of CD8+ T cells in alopecia areata. Repertoires were generated with immunoSEQ multiplex PCR, while TCRdb's copy carries only in-frame clones and drops some. The sample has 200,000 to 250,000 clones; under 70% are singletons. Here the sequenced sample was CD4+ T cells sorted from blood, taken at week 4, from a patient treated with tofacitinib. Receptor source: a human donor with alopecia areata. Both conserved end residues are part of each CDR3. The D gene is left open where the match is weak. The size field is filled for only some rows; it gives once, few, many or a size class.

>TRBV6-1|TRBJ2-2|.|.
CASSEMADTGELFF
TGTGCCAGCAGTGAAATGGCAGACACCGGGGAGCTGTTTTTT
>TRBV9|TRBJ2-3|.|few
CASSGGVGSTDTQYF
TGTGCCAGCAGCGGAGGAGTAGGGAGCACAGATACGCAGTATTTT
>TRBV5-1|TRBJ1-2|.|.
CASSLVGDYGYTF
TGCGCCAGCAGCTTGGTAGGGGACTATGGCTACACCTTC
>TRBV29-1|TRBJ2-5|.|.
CSVVRGKQETQYF
TGCAGCGTTGTTCGGGGAAAGCAAGAGACCCAGTACTTC
>TRBV15|TRBJ2-3|TRBD2|.
CATSRDPGLAGGTDTQYF
TGTGCCACCAGCAGAGATCCCGGACTAGCGGGGGGGACAGATACGCAGTATTTT
>TRBV29-1|TRBJ2-7|.|.
CSVGTGTYEQYF
TGCAGCGTTGGGACGGGTACCTACGAGCAGTACTTC
>TRBV14|TRBJ1-2|.|.
CASSLTGRYYGYTF
TGTGCCAGCAGCCTCACGGGACGGTACTATGGCTACACCTTC
>TRBV29-1|TRBJ1-5|.|few
CSVQDFNQPQHF
TGCAGCGTACAGGATTTCAATCAGCCCCAGCATTTT
>TRBV5-1|TRBJ2-1|TRBD2|.
CASSLSGGHNEQFF
TGCGCCAGCAGCTTGAGCGGGGGGCACAATGAGCAGTTCTTC
>TRBV5-1|TRBJ2-6|.|.
CASSSGTLRYSGANVLTF
TGCGCCAGCAGCTCCGGGACTCTTCGGTACTCTGGGGCCAACGTCCTGACTTTC
>TRBV7-9|TRBJ1-1|.|.
CASSFTSILTEAFF
TGTGCCAGCAGCTTCACATCGATCCTCACTGAAGCTTTCTTT
>TRBV9|TRBJ2-2|.|.
CASSPFLAAGELFF
TGTGCCAGCAGCCCTTTTCTGGCGGCCGGGGAGCTGTTTTTT
>TRBV30|TRBJ1-2|TRBD1|.
CAWSPQGAKGYTF
TGTGCCTGGAGTCCGCAGGGGGCGAAGGGCTACACCTTC
>TRBV18|TRBJ2-7|.|.
CASSPVQGNYEQYF
TGTGCCAGCTCACCAGTTCAGGGGAACTACGAGCAGTACTTC
>TRBV29-1|TRBJ1-2|.|.
CSVGGRVGSGYTF
TGCAGCGTTGGGGGCAGGGTTGGGAGTGGCTACACCTTC
>TRBV4-1|TRBJ2-5|TRBD1|few
CASSEQGAQETQYF
TGCGCCAGCAGCGAACAGGGGGCCCAAGAGACCCAGTACTTC
>TRBV5-1|TRBJ2-7|.|.
CASSSDWNYEQYF
TGCGCCAGCAGCTCAGACTGGAACTACGAGCAGTACTTC
>TRBV29-1|TRBJ2-1|.|few
CSVCLQAGYEQFF
TGCAGCGTATGCCTACAGGCGGGATATGAGCAGTTCTTC
>TRBV9|TRBJ1-2|.|.
CASSVRGGGYTF
TGTGCCAGCAGCGTCCGGGGAGGAGGCTACACCTTC
>TRBV5-1|TRBJ2-7|TRBD1|.
CASSSGQGATYEQYF
TGCGCCAGCAGCTCCGGACAGGGGGCGACCTACGAGCAGTACTTC
>TRBV6-1|TRBJ1-6|.|.
CASSESVSYNSPLHF
TGTGCCAGCAGTGAATCGGTGTCCTATAATTCACCCCTCCACTTT
>TRBV7-9|TRBJ2-7|.|once
CASSLPHYEQYF
TGTGCCAGCAGCCTCCCACACTACGAGCAGTACTTC
>TRBV7-8|TRBJ2-3|TRBD2|.
CASSGTSGSERTDTQYF
TGTGCCAGCAGCGGGACTAGCGGGTCAGAAAGGACAGATACGCAGTATTTT
>TRBV29-1|TRBJ1-2|TRBD1|few
CSGDRDEGYTF
TGCAGCGGAGACAGGGATGAGGGCTACACCTTC
>TRBV29-1|TRBJ2-2|.|.
CSGGGSNTGELFF
TGCAGCGGGGGAGGATCGAACACCGGGGAGCTGTTTTTT
>TRBV29-1|TRBJ1-1|.|.
CSVDGGANTEAFF
TGCAGCGTTGATGGGGGAGCGAACACTGAAGCTTTCTTT
>TRBV7-8|TRBJ2-7|.|.
CASMKRGSGEQYF
TGTGCCAGCATGAAACGGGGTAGCGGCGAGCAGTACTTC
>TRBV28|TRBJ1-2|TRBD1|.
CASSSPSRGRNYGYTF
TGTGCCAGCAGTTCTCCTTCGAGGGGGCGGAACTATGGCTACACCTTC
>TRBV5-1|TRBJ1-2|.|few
CASSLDGQSGYTF
TGCGCCAGCAGCTTGGATGGACAGTCGGGCTACACCTTC
>TRBV29-1|TRBJ2-5|.|.
CSVEDRQPGGETQYF
TGCAGCGTTGAAGATAGACAGCCCGGCGGAGAGACCCAGTACTTC
>TRBV15|TRBJ1-5|TRBD1|.
CATSRGITGDRNQPQHF
TGTGCCACCAGCAGAGGCATTACAGGGGACCGGAATCAGCCCCAGCATTTT
>TRBV2|TRBJ2-1|TRBD1|few
CASRDRGFNEQFF
TGTGCCAGCCGGGACAGGGGTTTTAATGAGCAGTTCTTC
>TRBV29-1|TRBJ2-1|TRBD1|.
CSAWTGVRNEQFF
TGCAGCGCTTGGACAGGGGTTCGGAATGAGCAGTTCTTC
>TRBV4-1|TRBJ2-2|TRBD2|.
CASSLLAGGTGELFF
TGCGCCAGCAGCCTCCTCGCGGGGGGCACCGGGGAGCTGTTTTTT
>TRBV5-1|TRBJ2-3|TRBD1|.
CASNPGDRGTDTQYF
TGCGCCAGCAACCCTGGGGACAGGGGAACAGATACGCAGTATTTT
>TRBV30|TRBJ1-6|.|.
CAWSTYRNSPLHF
TGTGCCTGGAGTACTTACAGAAATTCACCCCTCCACTTT
>TRBV6-1|TRBJ1-2|.|.
CASIAIPHGYTF
TGTGCCAGCATTGCAATACCTCATGGCTACACCTTC
>TRBV2|TRBJ2-3|.|.
CARRGTSTDTQYF
TGTGCCAGGCGGGGTACTAGCACAGATACGCAGTATTTT
>TRBV2|TRBJ2-5|TRBD1|.
CASSASRDRTGETQYF
TGTGCCAGCAGCGCTAGCCGGGACAGAACCGGGGAGACCCAGTACTTC
>TRBV23-1|TRBJ1-6|.|few
CASSQRKTGRPTCSPLHF
TGCGCCAGCAGTCAGCGGAAAACAGGACGACCGACGTGTTCACCCCTCCACTTT
>TRBV29-1|TRBJ2-1|.|.
CSVEGLSGWGSPIGQFF
TGCAGCGTTGAAGGACTCTCGGGGTGGGGTTCACCAATTGGGCAGTTCTTC
>TRBV5-1|TRBJ2-7|.|once
CASSLVGGTYEQYF
TGCGCCAGCAGCTTGGTCGGGGGCACATACGAGCAGTACTTC
>TRBV5-1|TRBJ2-4|.|.
CASSLPGDGKNIQYF
TGCGCCAGCAGCTTGCCAGGGGATGGCAAAAACATTCAGTACTTC
>TRBV5-1|TRBJ2-1|.|.
CASSLVPQTDEQFF
TGCGCCAGCAGCTTGGTACCCCAGACCGATGAGCAGTTCTTC
>TRBV7-2|TRBJ2-5|.|few
CASTSRGQETQYF
TGTGCCAGCACCTCTAGGGGGCAAGAGACCCAGTACTTC
>TRBV7-2|TRBJ2-3|TRBD2|.
CASSLARGKADTQYF
TGTGCCAGCAGCTTAGCGCGGGGGAAGGCAGATACGCAGTATTTT
>TRBV5-6|TRBJ2-7|.|.
CASSLKGWEQYF
TGTGCCAGCAGCTTGAAGGGGTGGGAGCAGTACTTC
>TRBV29-1|TRBJ1-1|.|.
CSVRDVMNTEAFF
TGCAGCGTGCGGGACGTCATGAACACTGAAGCTTTCTTT
>TRBV9|TRBJ1-6|.|.
CASSVAGSNSPLHF
TGTGCCAGCAGCGTAGCTGGGAGTAATTCACCCCTCCACTTT
>TRBV11-1|TRBJ1-1|.|.
CASSLVGNTEAFF
TGTGCCAGCAGCTTAGTAGGGAACACTGAAGCTTTCTTT
>TRBV7-2|TRBJ2-5|.|.
CASSLSQTQYF
TGTGCCAGCAGCTTATCTCAGACCCAGTACTTC
>TRBV29-1|TRBJ1-4|.|.
CSVGRGGEKLFF
TGCAGCGTCGGGAGGGGGGGAGAAAAACTGTTTTTT
>TRBV10-2|TRBJ2-1|.|.
CASSGQAEGKKFF
TGCGCCAGCAGTGGTCAGGCAGAGGGTAAAAAGTTCTTC
>TRBV29-1|TRBJ2-5|TRBD1|.
CSARTGGTETQYF
TGCAGCGCCCGAACAGGGGGCACAGAGACCCAGTACTTC
>TRBV30|TRBJ2-7|.|.
CAWARGAGEQYF
TGTGCCTGGGCCAGGGGCGCGGGAGAGCAGTACTTC
>TRBV19|TRBJ1-6|.|once
CATSGEYNSPLHF
TGTGCCACCTCGGGGGAGTATAATTCACCCCTCCACTTT
>TRBV2|TRBJ2-5|TRBD2|.
CASSELTSSVQETQYF
TGTGCCAGCAGTGAGCTGACTAGCTCGGTACAAGAGACCCAGTACTTC
>TRBV11-1|TRBJ2-5|.|.
CASSRTSPQETQYF
TGTGCCAGCAGCCGCACTAGCCCCCAAGAGACCCAGTACTTC
>TRBV4-2|TRBJ2-2|.|.
CASSQIQGWTGELFF
TGTGCCAGCAGCCAAATCCAGGGCTGGACCGGGGAGCTGTTTTTT